Listed below are T cell receptor beta chains from one sample, sequenced in a study of shared clonotypes between healthy human individuals. Sequencing used immunoSEQ multiplex PCR; TCRdb keeps in-frame clones, though not all of them. The profile shows millions of clones, roughly 95% of them singletons. What was sequenced was naive CD4+ T cells sorted from blood. All receptors derive from a man aged 18 to 29 in good health. CDR3s include the opening cysteine and the closing phenylalanine or tryptophan. Each record gives: clone size, D gene, V gene, J gene, CDR3 protein, CDR3 DNA. A D gene is named only where the DNA matches it firmly. Some rows mark clone size as missing; the rest say once, few, many or name a class of expanded clone.

.	.	TRBV10-3	TRBJ2-4	CAISESWARENIQYF	TGTGCCATCAGTGAGTCTTGGGCAAGAGAAAACATTCAGTACTTC
.	.	TRBV29-1	TRBJ2-3	CSVGVGSTDTQYF	TGCAGCGTTGGCGTCGGATCCACAGATACGCAGTATTTT
.	.	TRBV5-4	TRBJ2-5	CASSPRGVVETQYF	TGTGCCAGCAGCCCTAGGGGGGTGGTGGAGACCCAGTACTTC
.	.	TRBV28	TRBJ2-7	CATTTGDTYYEQYF	TGTGCCACCACAACTGGGGACACGTACTACGAGCAGTACTTC
.	TRBD1	TRBV7-8	TRBJ2-3	CASSPRTGTSDTQYF	TGTGCCAGCAGCCCCCGGACAGGAACCTCGGATACGCAGTATTTT
.	TRBD2	TRBV10-2	TRBJ2-1	CASRVAGGYNEQFF	TGCGCCAGCAGAGTAGCGGGGGGCTACAATGAGCAGTTCTTC
.	TRBD2	TRBV9	TRBJ2-3	CASSGGRYTQYF	TGTGCCAGCAGCGGCGGGAGATATACGCAGTATTTT
.	TRBD2	TRBV6-5	TRBJ2-3	CASSRGTRTDTQYF	TGTGCCAGCAGCCGGGGGACTAGGACAGATACGCAGTATTTT
.	TRBD1	TRBV10-1	TRBJ2-7	CASSERQGASYEQYF	TGCGCCAGCTCGGAAAGACAGGGGGCATCCTACGAGCAGTACTTC
.	.	TRBV5-4	TRBJ1-4	CASSQTANEKLFF	TGTGCCAGCAGCCAGACGGCTAATGAAAAACTGTTTTTT
.	TRBD1	TRBV27	TRBJ1-2	CASSFQPQGQGAGFGYTF	TGTGCCAGCAGTTTTCAGCCCCAGGGACAGGGGGCGGGTTTCGGCTACACCTTC
.	.	TRBV2	TRBJ1-1	CASRTGAEAFF	TGTGCCAGCCGAACTGGGGCTGAAGCTTTCTTT
.	TRBD1	TRBV11-2	TRBJ1-5	CASSTGGGPQHF	TGTGCCAGCAGCACAGGGGGGGGGCCCCAGCATTTT
.	TRBD2	TRBV7-2	TRBJ2-1	CASRGTSGLASEQFF	TGTGCCAGCAGAGGTACTTCGGGACTAGCTAGTGAGCAGTTCTTC
.	.	TRBV4-1	TRBJ1-2	CASSQGIYSYTF	TGCGCCAGCAGCCAAGGGATATATAGCTACACCTTC
.	.	TRBV21-1	TRBJ1-2	CASSKRLRGVLGGYTF	TGTGCCAGCAGCAAACGCCTACGGGGGGTCTTGGGAGGCTACACCTTC
.	TRBD2	TRBV18	TRBJ2-3	CASSLVAGTTDTQYF	TGTGCCAGCTCACTTGTAGCGGGGACCACAGATACGCAGTATTTT
.	.	TRBV6-1	TRBJ2-2	CASSAQGANTGELFF	TGTGCCAGCAGTGCCCAGGGAGCGAACACCGGGGAGCTGTTTTTT
.	.	TRBV29-1	TRBJ1-1	CSVENPGTYTTEAFF	TGCAGCGTTGAAAACCCCGGGACGTACACTACTGAAGCTTTCTTT
.	TRBD2	TRBV5-1	TRBJ2-3	CASSRRTSGGSTDTQYF	TGCGCCAGCAGCCGCAGGACTAGCGGGGGTAGCACAGATACGCAGTATTTT
.	.	TRBV27	TRBJ2-5	CASSPPGWLETQYF	TGTGCCAGCTCCCCCCCGGGATGGCTAGAGACCCAGTACTTC
.	.	TRBV27	TRBJ1-5	CASSFSQNQPQHF	TGTGCCAGCAGTTTTAGCCAAAATCAGCCCCAGCATTTT
.	.	TRBV18	TRBJ2-5	CASSPQGTQETQYF	TGTGCCAGCTCACCCCAGGGGACTCAAGAGACCCAGTACTTC
.	.	TRBV6-1	TRBJ1-2	CASSEASGVKGAGYTF	TGTGCCAGCAGTGAAGCAAGTGGGGTGAAAGGGGCAGGCTACACCTTC
.	.	TRBV11-2	TRBJ2-7	CASSLEVSYEQYF	TGTGCCAGCAGCTTAGAAGTCAGCTACGAGCAGTACTTC
.	TRBD1	TRBV6-6	TRBJ1-6	CASSYPEGQGNSPLHF	TGTGCCAGCAGTTACCCCGAGGGACAGGGTAATTCACCCCTCCACTTT
.	TRBD2	TRBV7-3	TRBJ2-2	CASSAQLATGELFF	TGTGCCAGCAGCGCCCAACTAGCGACCGGGGAGCTGTTTTTT
.	.	TRBV6-1	TRBJ1-4	CATSRGRAYNEKLFF	TGTGCCACCTCACGGGGACGGGCTTATAATGAAAAACTGTTTTTT
.	.	TRBV10-3	TRBJ1-1	CAISVGGHGEAFF	TGTGCCATCAGTGTCGGGGGTCACGGTGAAGCTTTCTTT
.	TRBD1	TRBV5-1	TRBJ1-6	CASSQGQGASPLHF	TGCGCCAGCAGCCAGGGACAGGGGGCTTCACCCCTCCACTTT
.	.	TRBV2	TRBJ2-3	CASSGDMWDTQYF	TGTGCCAGCAGCGGGGATATGTGGGATACGCAGTATTTT
.	.	TRBV7-8	TRBJ1-1	CASSLGTANTEAFF	TGTGCCAGCAGCCTAGGGACGGCGAACACTGAAGCTTTCTTT
.	TRBD1	TRBV30	TRBJ2-5	CAWSGGQGRQETQYF	TGTGCCTGGAGTGGCGGACAGGGCAGACAAGAGACCCAGTACTTC
.	.	TRBV6-1	TRBJ2-3	CASWTETDTQYF	TGTGCCAGCTGGACAGAAACAGATACGCAGTATTTT
.	.	TRBV5-1	TRBJ2-7	CASSLNDYAVPYEQYF	TGCGCCAGCAGCTTGAATGACTATGCGGTCCCCTACGAGCAGTACTTC
.	.	TRBV18	TRBJ2-1	CASSPPPGHEQFF	TGTGCCAGCTCACCACCGCCGGGGCATGAGCAGTTCTTC
.	.	TRBV25-1	TRBJ2-1	CASTSQKAGNEQFF	TGTGCCAGCACTTCGCAGAAAGCAGGAAATGAGCAGTTCTTC
.	.	TRBV6-6	TRBJ1-5	CASSATGLNQPQHF	TGTGCCAGCAGTGCAACAGGGCTAAATCAGCCCCAGCATTTT
.	.	TRBV30	TRBJ1-1	CAWSGHRVTWNTEAFF	TGTGCCTGGAGTGGCCACAGGGTAACATGGAACACTGAAGCTTTCTTT
.	TRBD2	TRBV30	TRBJ2-7	CAWSVPPSGAPYEQYF	TGTGCCTGGAGTGTACCCCCTAGCGGGGCTCCCTACGAGCAGTACTTC
.	.	TRBV11-2	TRBJ1-1	CASSLDLGNTEAFF	TGTGCCAGCAGCTTAGATCTGGGGAACACTGAAGCTTTCTTT
.	.	TRBV5-1	TRBJ2-2	CASRQNTGELFF	TGCGCCAGCAGACAGAACACCGGGGAGCTGTTTTTT
.	TRBD1	TRBV19	TRBJ2-5	CASSPYGTGTGETQYF	TGTGCCAGTAGCCCGTACGGGACAGGGACAGGAGAGACCCAGTACTTC
.	TRBD1	TRBV9	TRBJ1-4	CASSGGQGTNEKLFF	TGTGCCAGCAGCGGTGGACAGGGGACTAATGAAAAACTGTTTTTT
.	.	TRBV2	TRBJ2-1	CASSEGRSTYNEQFF	TGTGCCAGCAGTGAAGGTCGATCTACCTACAATGAGCAGTTCTTC
.	.	TRBV5-8	TRBJ2-7	CASSRPKHGGGLSYEQYF	TGTGCCAGCAGCCGACCTAAGCACGGCGGAGGGCTCTCCTACGAGCAGTACTTC
many	TRBD2	TRBV28	TRBJ2-7	CASRGETSGRHEQYF	TGTGCCAGCAGGGGGGAGACTAGCGGGAGGCACGAGCAGTACTTC
.	.	TRBV30	TRBJ1-2	CAWSEGRQAQRFYGYTF	TGTGCCTGGAGTGAGGGTCGCCAGGCCCAGCGTTTCTATGGCTACACCTTC
.	TRBD1	TRBV28	TRBJ1-1	CASSIHSRTGNTEAFF	TGTGCCAGCAGTATTCACTCTAGGACAGGGAACACTGAAGCTTTCTTT
.	.	TRBV10-3	TRBJ1-2	CAISESAAEYYTF	TGTGCCATCAGTGAGTCGGCAGCAGAGTACTACACCTTC
.	.	TRBV7-2	TRBJ2-2	CASGPAGELFF	TGTGCCAGCGGCCCTGCCGGGGAGCTGTTTTTT
.	.	TRBV5-1	TRBJ2-3	CASSPRAATDTQYF	TGCGCCAGCAGCCCTCGGGCAGCCACAGATACGCAGTATTTT
.	TRBD1	TRBV28	TRBJ1-2	CASSTRTGYGYTF	TGTGCCAGCAGTACCCGGACAGGCTATGGCTACACCTTC
.	TRBD1	TRBV11-3	TRBJ1-5	CASSSTGQGRNQPQHF	TGTGCCAGCAGCTCGACCGGACAGGGACGCAATCAGCCCCAGCATTTT
.	.	TRBV14	TRBJ2-1	CASSQETLGVDEQFF	TGTGCCAGCAGCCAAGAGACACTAGGGGTGGATGAGCAGTTCTTC
.	TRBD2	TRBV10-2	TRBJ2-5	CASMGLAGETQYF	TGCGCCAGCATGGGACTAGCAGGCGAGACCCAGTACTTC
.	.	TRBV6-1	TRBJ2-7	CASSEVGVQYF	TGTGCCAGCAGTGAGGTGGGGGTGCAGTACTTC